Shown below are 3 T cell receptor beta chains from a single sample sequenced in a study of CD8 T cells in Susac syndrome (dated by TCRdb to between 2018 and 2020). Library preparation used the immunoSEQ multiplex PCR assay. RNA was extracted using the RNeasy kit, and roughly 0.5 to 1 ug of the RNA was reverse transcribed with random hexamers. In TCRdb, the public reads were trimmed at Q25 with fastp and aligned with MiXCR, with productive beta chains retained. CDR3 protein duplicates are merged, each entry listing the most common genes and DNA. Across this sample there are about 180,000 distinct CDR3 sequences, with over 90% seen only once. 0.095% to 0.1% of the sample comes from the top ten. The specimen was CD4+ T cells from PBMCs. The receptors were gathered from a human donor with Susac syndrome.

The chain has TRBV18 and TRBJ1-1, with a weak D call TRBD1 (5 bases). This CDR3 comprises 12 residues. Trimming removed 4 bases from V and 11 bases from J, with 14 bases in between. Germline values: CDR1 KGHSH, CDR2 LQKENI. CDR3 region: CASSRLGGYAFF. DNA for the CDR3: TGTGCCAGCTCACGACTCGGGGGGTACGCTTTCTTT.

CDR3 DNA: TGTGCCTGGAGTGTATTCTTGAAGGGGGAGCTGTTTTTT. Its protein is CAWSVFLKGELFF. This chain joins TRBV30 and TRBJ2-2; D unclear. The germline V and J ends were trimmed by 0 bases and 8 bases, with 10 bases remaining between them. This CDR3 has 13 residues. Germline CDR1 is GTSNPN and CDR2 is SVGIG (reference sequence).

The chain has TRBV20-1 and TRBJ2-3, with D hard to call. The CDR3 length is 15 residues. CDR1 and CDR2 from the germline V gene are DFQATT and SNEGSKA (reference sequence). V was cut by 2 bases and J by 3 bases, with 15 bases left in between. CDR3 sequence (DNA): TGCAGTGCTAGAAAGCCAGCCGGAGTAACAGATACGCAGTATTTT. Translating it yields CSARKPAGVTDTQYF.